This TCR beta chain was documented in a study of blood T cell repertoires in COVID-19. Study background: The United States, Italy and Spain were the sources of the acute and convalescent COVID-19 samples. The analysed material was cDNA or gDNA that came from T cells, B-cell-depleted T cells, or PBMCs.

In the authors' workflow: Amplification with reference gene primers provided the estimates of nucleated cell counts. Produced via immunoSEQ multiplex PCR; TCRdb's table is partial and in-frame only. V and J calls and clone size are given by that table; D and trimming were obtained from the DNA. Of some 89,000 clones detected, more than 65% appear once; the ten largest clones hold about 4.2%. V was clipped by 3 bases and J by 1 base, with 10 bases between them. The CDR3 is 14 amino acids. Per the germline V gene, CDR1 is SGDLS and CDR2 is YYNGEE. The chain joins TRBV9 to TRBJ1-1; TRBD1 is a possible D gene (5 bases). This clonotype was obtained from a man in his fifties or sixties with acute or convalescent COVID-19. Sample: peripheral blood. The CDR3 DNA is TGTGCCAGCAGCGCCTTTACAGGGAACACTGAAGCTTTCTTT. Its translation: CASSAFTGNTEAFF.